The present TCR beta chain was sequenced within a study of tumor-infiltrating lymphocytes in primary liver carcinoma (dated by TCRdb to about 2017). For the wider study: Of the five patients, three men and two women aged 30 to 69 years, four had hepatocellular carcinoma and one had combined HCC and intrahepatic cholangiocarcinoma. A total of 35 or so specimens from 5 patients went through TCRbeta repertoire sequencing, namely 25 tumor regions, 5 adjacent noncancerous liver tissues and 5 peripheral blood samples. Reproducibility between technical replicate repertoires was high, with correlation coefficients above 0.95 and mean shared-clone rates approximately 0.9. Samples yielded roughly 3.65 to 7.5 million productive TCRbeta reads; read depth did not differ significantly between tissue types. The five patients had tumors staged T1-T3 N0M0, with maximum diameters ranging from about 4 to 11 cm. To link TCRbeta repertoire diversity to the local molecular phenotype, the approximately 24 tumor region samples were profiled with Agilent mRNA microarrays. TCRbeta repertoire sequencing, expression microarrays and whole-exome sequencing were combined in the study across five regions of each liver tumor, with adjacent normal tissue and blood also included.

Starting from roughly 500 ng total RNA, TCRbeta-specific cDNA was produced by reverse transcription with a constant-region primer and ProtoScript II reverse transcriptase. TCRbeta libraries were built with three nested multiplex PCR rounds, a slightly modified ARM-PCR procedure. Each of the first two PCR rounds ran for about 10 cycles and used multiplex TRBV1-TRBV30 forward primers together with a Cbeta reverse primer. Sample barcodes and Illumina adapters were attached in a final 25-cycle PCR using Deep VentR polymerase. Before sequencing, amplicons of 200-500 bp were gel-purified using a QIAquick gel extraction kit. An Illumina HiSeq 2500 was used to sequence the TCRbeta amplicons, generating 250-bp paired-end reads. Concerning the study's data processing: To recover full CDR3 sequences, reads were quality-trimmed using Trimmomatic v0.33 and paired reads were then merged using FLASH v1.2.11. V, D and J germline segments were assigned to the rearranged TCRbeta sequences by MiGEC v1.2.1b. Clonotype statistics and Shannon-Wiener diversity indices were computed with VDJtools v1.0.0. To cut down on sampling bias, every analysis after diversity analysis relied on just the 250 most abundant clonotypes from each sample. The raw public reads went through TCRdb reprocessing: fastp at Q25, MiXCR clone calling, in-frame beta chains kept. Duplicate CDR3 protein sequences are folded into a single record with the most common DNA and genes. These V and J calls originate from TCRdb's pipeline instead of the authors' own analysis. The sample records 95,000 to 100,000 distinct CDR3 sequences, around two thirds of which are singletons. Clones ranked in the top ten supply roughly an eighth of the sample.

What the study reported, not specific to this receptor: Only the TCR beta chain was sequenced, so true repertoire diversity is likely underestimated because unpaired alpha chains were not captured. A significantly larger repertoire fraction was made up by the top 250 clones in tumors than in blood (p = 0.039). The study included only five patients, and the authors note findings should be validated in a larger study. Comparison of CD4+ and CD8+ T cell repertoires was precluded by the use of bulk unsorted samples. Only about 8-25% of top clones were present in all five regions of a tumor, suggesting spatial heterogeneity of tumor-infiltrating T cells. Consistent with antigen-driven expansion, pairs of tumor regions showed higher repertoire overlap (mean roughly 36%) than either tumor-adjacent pairs (about 17%) or tumor-blood pairs (about 14%).

The CDR3, cysteine through phenylalanine, is 17 amino acids long. Just the 51-base CDR3 DNA is kept, in frame starting at base 1. Unmatched junction bases come to 12, with V trimmed by 2 bases and J by 4 bases. CDR1 and CDR2, per the germline V gene, are SGHVS and FQNEAQ. Total RNA and DNA were co-extracted from approximately 20-30 mg of bulk tissue with the AllPrep DNA/RNA mini kit, without cell sorting. Roughly five patients with histopathologically diagnosed primary liver carcinoma underwent surgical resection in China between November 2015 and March 2016. Patients had chronic HBV infection and were treatment-naive at sampling. Each tumor was sampled at five spatially separated regions: the tumor centre plus the superior, inferior, left-lateral and right-lateral poles. Histological examination found more than 75% viable tumor cells in every tumor sample. Fresh tumor and adjacent tissue pieces were bisected, with one half stored in RNAlater at -80 degrees C and the other half sent for histology.

This clonotype was detected many times. There is no known antigen for this receptor. Base qualities are not provided; no much larger clone lies one nucleotide away. The sequence is built from TRBV7-8 and TRBJ2-5; 8 bases in between match TRBD1. The sample was liver tumor tissue from sampling region 2. The intended sense of this specimen's cell subset or site label: tumor region T2, inferior pole. The receptor was isolated from a woman aged 60-75 years with primary liver carcinoma and hepatitis B virus infection. The DNA sequence follows: TGTGCCAGCAGCTTAATAATTGGGCAGGGGGCAGGAGAGACCCAGTACTTC. Its amino acids are CASSLIIGQGAGETQYF.